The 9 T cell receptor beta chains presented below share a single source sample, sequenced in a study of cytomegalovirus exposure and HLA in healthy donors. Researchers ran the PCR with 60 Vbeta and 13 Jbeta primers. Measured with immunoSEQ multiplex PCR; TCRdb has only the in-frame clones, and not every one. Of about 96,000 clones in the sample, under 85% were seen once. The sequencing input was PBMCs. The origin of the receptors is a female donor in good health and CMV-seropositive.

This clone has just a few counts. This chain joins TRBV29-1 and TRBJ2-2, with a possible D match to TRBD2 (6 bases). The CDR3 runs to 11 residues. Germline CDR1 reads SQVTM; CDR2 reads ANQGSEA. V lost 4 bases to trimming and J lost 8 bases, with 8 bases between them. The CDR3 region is CSVGEVGELFF. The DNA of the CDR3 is TGCAGCGTTGGGGAGGTGGGGGAGCTGTTTTTT.

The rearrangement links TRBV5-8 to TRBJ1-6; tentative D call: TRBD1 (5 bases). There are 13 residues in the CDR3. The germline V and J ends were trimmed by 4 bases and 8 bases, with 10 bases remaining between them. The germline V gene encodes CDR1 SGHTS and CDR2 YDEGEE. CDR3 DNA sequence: TGTGCCAGCAGCCTAGACAGCTATTCACCCCTCCACTTT. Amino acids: CASSLDSYSPLHF.

The CDR3 loop is CASSEYSSGANVLTF. CDR3 bases: TGTGCCAGCAGTGAATATAGCTCTGGGGCCAACGTCCTGACTTTC. This chain joins TRBV6-1 and TRBJ2-6, with D uncertain. V dropped 2 bases and J dropped 0 bases, with 5 bases sitting between them. This CDR3 comprises 15 residues. The V gene's germline CDR1 is MNHNS and CDR2 SASEGT.

The CDR3 protein is CSVDFAGSYEQYF. The CDR3 nucleotides are TGCAGCGTTGATTTCGCGGGTAGCTACGAGCAGTACTTC. The chain carries TRBV29-1 and TRBJ2-7; tentatively, D is TRBD2 (5 bases). The germline CDR1 and CDR2 sequences are SQVTM and ANQGSEA. Trimming took off 3 bases at V and 3 bases at J, with 12 bases between the two ends. This CDR3 spans 13 amino acids.

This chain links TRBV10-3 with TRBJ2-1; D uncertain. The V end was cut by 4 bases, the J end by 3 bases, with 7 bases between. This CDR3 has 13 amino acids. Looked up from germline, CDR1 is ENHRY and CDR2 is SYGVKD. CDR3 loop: CAISGEFYNEQFF. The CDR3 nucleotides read TGTGCCATCAGTGGCGAATTCTACAATGAGCAGTTCTTC.

The CDR3 DNA sequence: TGTGCCAGCAGCCAAGTAGCAGGGGGCAACACTGAAGCTTTCTTT. Translated: CASSQVAGGNTEAFF. V usage is TRBV4-2 and J usage is TRBJ1-1; 8 positions agree with TRBD1. The CDR3 is 15 amino acids. CDR1 is LGHNA, CDR2 YNFKEQ, per germline. The trim removed 1 base at V and 2 bases at J, leaving 3 bases unmatched.

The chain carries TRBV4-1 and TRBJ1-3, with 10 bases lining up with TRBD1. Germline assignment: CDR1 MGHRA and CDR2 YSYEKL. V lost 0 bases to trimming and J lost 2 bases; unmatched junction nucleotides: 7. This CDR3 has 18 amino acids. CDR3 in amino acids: CASSQDPLGTGAGNTIYF. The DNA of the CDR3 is TGCGCCAGCAGCCAAGATCCCTTGGGGACAGGGGCTGGAAACACCATATATTTT.

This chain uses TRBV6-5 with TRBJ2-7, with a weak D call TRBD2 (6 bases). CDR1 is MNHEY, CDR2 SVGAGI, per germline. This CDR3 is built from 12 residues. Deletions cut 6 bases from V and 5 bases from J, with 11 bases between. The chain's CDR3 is CASSRGGDEQYF. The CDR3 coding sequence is TGTGCCAGCAGCCGGGGCGGGGACGAGCAGTACTTC.

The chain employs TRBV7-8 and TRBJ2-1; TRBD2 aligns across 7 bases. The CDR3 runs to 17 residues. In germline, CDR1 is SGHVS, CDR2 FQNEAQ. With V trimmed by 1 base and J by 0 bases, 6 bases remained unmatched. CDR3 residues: CASSLGLGGSSYNEQFF. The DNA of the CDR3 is TGTGCCAGCAGCTTAGGACTGGGCGGGAGCTCCTACAATGAGCAGTTCTTC.